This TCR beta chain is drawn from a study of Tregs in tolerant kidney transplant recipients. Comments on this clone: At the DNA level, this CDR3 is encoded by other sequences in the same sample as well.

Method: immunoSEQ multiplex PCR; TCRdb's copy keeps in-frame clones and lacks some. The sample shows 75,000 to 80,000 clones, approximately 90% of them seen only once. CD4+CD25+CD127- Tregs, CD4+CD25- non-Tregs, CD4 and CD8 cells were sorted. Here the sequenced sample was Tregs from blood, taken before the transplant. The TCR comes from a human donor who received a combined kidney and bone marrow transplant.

CDR3 DNA sequence: TGCAGCGTTGTGGGGGTGGGCAATGAGCAGTTCTTC. Translating gives CSVVGVGNEQFF. The chain carries TRBV29-1 and TRBJ2-1, with D possibly called TRBD1 or TRBD2 (5 bases each). Trimming pared 4 bases from V and 6 bases from J, leaving 10 bases between. This CDR3 comprises 12 residues. Per the germline V gene, CDR1 is SQVTM and CDR2 is ANQGSEA.